The T cell receptor (beta chain) described here comes from a study of metastatic and nonmetastatic thyroid tumors. TCRdb reanalyzed the PCR reads with MiXCR. The sample consists of about 39,000 clones, approximately 17% of them appearing once. The V end was cut by 3 bases, the J end by 2 bases, with 11 bases between. The CDR3 has 14 amino acids. From germline, CDR1 is LNHDA and CDR2 SQIVND (reference sequence). There were no patients who had received any treatment before thyroid surgery. This clone showed up many times. The clonotype originates from a female donor with papillary thyroid cancer or a benign thyroid nodule (not recorded which). Some clones in this sample may be carry-over from other donors' samples. The specimen sequenced was tumor tissue. This chain links TRBV19 with TRBJ2-7, with D tentatively TRBD1 (6 bases). The CDR3 nucleotides are TGTGCCAGTAGTATGAGGGGGAGAACCTACGAGCAGTACTTC. Its protein is CASSMRGRTYEQYF.